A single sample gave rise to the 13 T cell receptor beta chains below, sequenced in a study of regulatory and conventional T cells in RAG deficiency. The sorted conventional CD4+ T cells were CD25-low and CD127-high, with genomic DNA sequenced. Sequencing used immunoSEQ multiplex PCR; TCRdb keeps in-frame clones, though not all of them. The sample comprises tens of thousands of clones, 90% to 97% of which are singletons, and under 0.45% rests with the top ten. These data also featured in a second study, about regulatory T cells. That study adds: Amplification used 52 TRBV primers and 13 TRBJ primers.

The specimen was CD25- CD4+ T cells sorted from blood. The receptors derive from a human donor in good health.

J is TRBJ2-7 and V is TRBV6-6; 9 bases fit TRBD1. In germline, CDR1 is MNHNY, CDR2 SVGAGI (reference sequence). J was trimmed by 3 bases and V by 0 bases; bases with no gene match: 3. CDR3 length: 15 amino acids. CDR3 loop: CASSYSGTGNYEQYF. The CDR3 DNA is TGTGCCAGCAGTTACTCCGGGACAGGGAACTACGAGCAGTACTTC.

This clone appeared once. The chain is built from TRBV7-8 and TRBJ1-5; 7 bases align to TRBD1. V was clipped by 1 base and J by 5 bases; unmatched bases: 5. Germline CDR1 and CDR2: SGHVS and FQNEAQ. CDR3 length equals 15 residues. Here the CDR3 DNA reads TGTGCCAGCAGCTTAGGGGACAGTTCAGATCAGCCCCAGCATTTT. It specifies CASSLGDSSDQPQHF. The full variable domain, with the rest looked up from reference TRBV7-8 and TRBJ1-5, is GAGVSQSPRYKVAKRGQDVALRCDPISGHVSLFWYQQALGQGPEFLTYFQNEAQLDKSGLPSDRFFAERPEGSVSTLKIQRTQQEDSAVYLCASSLGDSSDQPQHFGDGTRLSIL.

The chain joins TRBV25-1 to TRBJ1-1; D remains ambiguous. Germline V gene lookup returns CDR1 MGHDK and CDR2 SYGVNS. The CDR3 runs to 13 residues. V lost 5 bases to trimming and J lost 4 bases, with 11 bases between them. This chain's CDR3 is CASSFPAGTEAFF. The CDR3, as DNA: TGTGCCAGCAGTTTTCCGGCGGGCACTGAAGCTTTCTTT. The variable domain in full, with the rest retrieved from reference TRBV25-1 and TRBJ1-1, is EADIYQTPRYLVIGTGKKITLECSQTMGHDKMYWYQQDPGMELHLIHYSYGVNSTEKGDLSSESTVSRIRTEHFPLTLESARPSHTSQYLCASSFPAGTEAFFGQGTRLTVV.

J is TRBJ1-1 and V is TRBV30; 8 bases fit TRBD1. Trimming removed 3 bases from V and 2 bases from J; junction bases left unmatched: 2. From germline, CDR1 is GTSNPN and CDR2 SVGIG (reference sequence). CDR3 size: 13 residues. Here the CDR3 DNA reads TGTGCCTGGAGCGACAGGGGAAACACTGAAGCTTTCTTT. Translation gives CAWSDRGNTEAFF.

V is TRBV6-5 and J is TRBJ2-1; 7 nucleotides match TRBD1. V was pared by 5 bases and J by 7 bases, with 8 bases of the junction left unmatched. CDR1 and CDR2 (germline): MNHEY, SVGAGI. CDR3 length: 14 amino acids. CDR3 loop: CASSPWTGLNEQFF. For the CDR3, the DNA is TGTGCCAGCAGTCCGTGGACAGGACTGAATGAGCAGTTCTTC.

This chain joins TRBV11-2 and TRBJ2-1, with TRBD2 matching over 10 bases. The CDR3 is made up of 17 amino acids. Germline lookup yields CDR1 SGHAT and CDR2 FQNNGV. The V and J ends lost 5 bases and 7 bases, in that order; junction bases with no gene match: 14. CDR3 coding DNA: TGTGCCAGCAGCCCTCGGTTAGCGGGGGGCGGGGGTAATGAGCAGTTCTTC. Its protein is CASSPRLAGGGGNEQFF. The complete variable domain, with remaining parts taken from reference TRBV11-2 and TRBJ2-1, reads EAGVAQSPRYKIIEKRQSVAFWCNPISGHATLYWYQQILGQGPKLLIQFQNNGVVDDSQLPKDRFSAERLKGVDSTLKIQPAKLEDSAVYLCASSPRLAGGGGNEQFFGPGTRLTVL.

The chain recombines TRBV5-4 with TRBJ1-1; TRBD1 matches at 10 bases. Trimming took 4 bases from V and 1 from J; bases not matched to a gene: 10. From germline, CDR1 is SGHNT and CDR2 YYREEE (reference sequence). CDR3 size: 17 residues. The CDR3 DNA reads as TGTGCCAGCAGCCAAAAGGACAGGGGGGATAGGAACACTGAAGCTTTCTTT. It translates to CASSQKDRGDRNTEAFF. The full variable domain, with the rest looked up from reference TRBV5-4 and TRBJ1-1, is ETGVTQSPTHLIKTRGQQVTLRCSSQSGHNTVSWYQQALGQGPQFIFQYYREEENGRGNFPPRFSGLQFPNYSSELNVNALELDDSALYLCASSQKDRGDRNTEAFFGQGTRLTVV.

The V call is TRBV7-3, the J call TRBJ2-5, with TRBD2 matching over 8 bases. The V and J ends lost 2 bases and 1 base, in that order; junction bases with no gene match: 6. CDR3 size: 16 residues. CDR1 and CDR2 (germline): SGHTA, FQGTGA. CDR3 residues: CASSLGSSGLQETQYF. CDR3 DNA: TGTGCCAGCAGCTTAGGGTCTAGCGGGCTCCAAGAGACCCAGTACTTC.

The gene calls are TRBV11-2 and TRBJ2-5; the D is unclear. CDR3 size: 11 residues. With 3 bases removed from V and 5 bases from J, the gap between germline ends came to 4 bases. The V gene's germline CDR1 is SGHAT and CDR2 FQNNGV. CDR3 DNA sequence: TGTGCCAGCAGCTTGAGGGAGACCCAGTACTTC. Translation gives CASSLRETQYF.

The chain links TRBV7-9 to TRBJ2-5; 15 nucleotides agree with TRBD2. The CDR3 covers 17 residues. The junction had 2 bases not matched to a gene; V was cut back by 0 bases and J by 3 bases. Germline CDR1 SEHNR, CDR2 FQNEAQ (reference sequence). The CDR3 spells CASSLARTSGGEETQYF. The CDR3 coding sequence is TGTGCCAGCAGCTTAGCGCGGACTAGCGGGGGGGAAGAGACCCAGTACTTC.

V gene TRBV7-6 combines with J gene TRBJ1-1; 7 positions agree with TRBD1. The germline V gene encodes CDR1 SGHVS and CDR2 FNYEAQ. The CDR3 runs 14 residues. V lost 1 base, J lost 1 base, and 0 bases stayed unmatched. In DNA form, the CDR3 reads TGTGCCAGCAGCTTAGGGACAGGGAACACTGAAGCTTTCTTT. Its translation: CASSLGTGNTEAFF.

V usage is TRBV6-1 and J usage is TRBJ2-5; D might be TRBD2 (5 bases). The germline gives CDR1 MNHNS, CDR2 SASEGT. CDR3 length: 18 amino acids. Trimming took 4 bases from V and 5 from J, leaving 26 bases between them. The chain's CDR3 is CASSAKTESGRRRETQYF. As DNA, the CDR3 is TGTGCCAGCAGTGCGAAGACGGAAAGCGGACGGAGACGGGAGACCCAGTACTTC.

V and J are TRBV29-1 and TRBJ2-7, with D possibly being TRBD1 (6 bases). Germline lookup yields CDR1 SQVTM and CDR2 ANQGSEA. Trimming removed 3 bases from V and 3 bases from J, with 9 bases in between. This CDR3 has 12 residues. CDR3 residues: CSVEDSLYEQYF. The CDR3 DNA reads TGCAGCGTTGAGGACAGTCTCTACGAGCAGTACTTC.